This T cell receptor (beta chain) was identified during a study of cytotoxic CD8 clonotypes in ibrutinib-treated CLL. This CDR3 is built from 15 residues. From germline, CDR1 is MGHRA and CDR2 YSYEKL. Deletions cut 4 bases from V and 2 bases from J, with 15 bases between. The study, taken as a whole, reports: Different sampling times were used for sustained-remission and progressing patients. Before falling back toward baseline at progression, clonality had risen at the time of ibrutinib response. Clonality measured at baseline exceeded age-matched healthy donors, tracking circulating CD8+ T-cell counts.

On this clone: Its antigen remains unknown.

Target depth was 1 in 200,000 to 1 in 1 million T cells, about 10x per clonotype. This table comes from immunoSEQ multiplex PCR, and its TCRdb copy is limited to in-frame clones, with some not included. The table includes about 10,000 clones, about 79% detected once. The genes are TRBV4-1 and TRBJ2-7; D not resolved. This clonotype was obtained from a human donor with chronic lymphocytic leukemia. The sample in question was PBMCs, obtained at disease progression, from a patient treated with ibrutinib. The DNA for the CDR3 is TGCGCCAGCAGCCTTTACCGTGGTCGGACCTACGAGCAGTACTTC. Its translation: CASSLYRGRTYEQYF.